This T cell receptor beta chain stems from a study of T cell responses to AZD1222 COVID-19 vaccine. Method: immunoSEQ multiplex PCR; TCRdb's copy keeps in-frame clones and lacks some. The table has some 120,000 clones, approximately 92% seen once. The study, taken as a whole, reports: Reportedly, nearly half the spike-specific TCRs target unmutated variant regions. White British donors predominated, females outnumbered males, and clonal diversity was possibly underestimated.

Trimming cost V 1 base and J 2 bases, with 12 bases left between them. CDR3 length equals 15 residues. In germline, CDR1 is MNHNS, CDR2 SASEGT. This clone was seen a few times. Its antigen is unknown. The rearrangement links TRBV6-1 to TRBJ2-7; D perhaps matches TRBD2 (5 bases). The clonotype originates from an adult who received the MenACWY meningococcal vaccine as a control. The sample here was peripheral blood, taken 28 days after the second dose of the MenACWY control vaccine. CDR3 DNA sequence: TGTGCCAGCAGTGAAGATGAGGACGGGGCCTACGAGCAGTACGTC. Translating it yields CASSEDEDGAYEQYV.